Following are 18 T cell receptor beta chains from one sample sequenced in a study of beta chain features in type 1 diabetes. Expressed TCRB transcripts were sequenced after all isolated RNA was converted to cDNA. TCRdb's table, derived via immunoSEQ multiplex PCR, lists solely in-frame clones and lacks some. The profile shows under 350,000 clones, about 8% of them singletons. The sequenced sample was central memory CD4+ T cells from blood. The receptors shown here come from a woman aged 18-35 years in good health.

This clone has more than one count but fewer than ten. The chain has TRBV11-1 and TRBJ2-5, with 8 bases that match TRBD2. V lost 3 bases and J lost 4; bases outside the gene matches: 7. The CDR3 length is 15 residues. Per germline, CDR1 SGHAT and CDR2 FQDESV (reference sequence). The CDR3 nucleotides read TGTGCCAGCAGCTTTGTGACTAGCGCCCGAGAGACCCAGTACTTC. Amino acid sequence: CASSFVTSARETQYF. The variable domain in full, completed from reference TRBV11-1 and TRBJ2-5, reads EAEVAQSPRYKITEKSQAVAFWCDPISGHATLYWYRQILGQGPELLVQFQDESVVDDSQLPKDRFSAERLKGVDSTLKIQPAELGDSAMYLCASSFVTSARETQYFGPGTRLLVL.

The genes are TRBV7-8 and TRBJ2-2, with TRBD1 matching 8 bases. V was pared by 5 bases and J by 1 base, with 3 bases of the junction left unmatched. CDR3 size: 15 residues. Per germline, CDR1 SGHVS and CDR2 FQNEAQ. The CDR3 loop reads CASSPQGGNTGELFF. The DNA for the CDR3 is TGTGCCAGCAGCCCACAGGGGGGGAACACCGGGGAGCTGTTTTTT.

This clone was seen a few times. The chain carries TRBV9 and TRBJ1-2; D gene unclear. This CDR3 comprises 11 residues. The V gene lost 4 bases and the J gene lost 3 bases, with 4 bases spanning the gap. Germline V lookup: CDR1 SGDLS, CDR2 YYNGEE. The CDR3 region is CASSRDYGYTF. The CDR3 DNA is TGTGCCAGCAGCAGGGACTATGGCTACACCTTC.

This clone was seen at least ten times. The rearrangement uses TRBV2 and TRBJ2-1; no clear D. V lost 5 bases to trimming and J lost 9 bases, with 17 bases between them. CDR1 SNHLY and CDR2 FYNNEI come from the germline V gene. This CDR3 is built from 14 residues. The CDR3 DNA reads as TGTGCCAGCAGTCCGCAGGTCCTAGGTGGTGAGCAGTTCTTC. The encoded protein is CASSPQVLGGEQFF.

This chain links TRBV19 with TRBJ1-1, with 7 bases fitting TRBD1. V lost 3 bases to trimming and J lost 7 bases; unmatched junction nucleotides: 11. The length of the CDR3 is 15 residues. Per germline, CDR1 LNHDA and CDR2 SQIVND (reference sequence). The chain's CDR3 is CASSILDRDDGEAFF. The CDR3 DNA reads as TGTGCCAGTAGTATCCTAGACAGGGACGATGGTGAAGCTTTCTTT.

The V call is TRBV5-1, the J call TRBJ2-1; no definite D call. The CDR3 has 12 residues. Trimming left V 4 bases short and J 9 bases short, with 11 bases between. Germline V gene lookup returns CDR1 SGHRS and CDR2 YFSETQ. DNA of the CDR3: TGCGCCAGCAGCCCAGGAAGTGGTGAGCAGTTCTTC. This codes for CASSPGSGEQFF.

This clone was detected many times. Within the sample, other DNA sequences also encode this same CDR3. The chain employs TRBV19 and TRBJ2-7; a weak D match, TRBD1 (6 bases). This CDR3 has 13 residues. Germline loops: CDR1 LNHDA, CDR2 SQIVND (reference sequence). V was shortened by 5 bases and J by 2 bases, with 10 bases between the two germline ends. CDR3 DNA: TGTGCCAGTAGTTCTCGGGACACCTACGAGCAGTACTTC. This codes for CASSSRDTYEQYF.

V gene TRBV9 combines with J gene TRBJ1-2; D is perhaps TRBD1 (6 bases). Germline CDR1 reads SGDLS; CDR2 reads YYNGEE. Trimming removed 0 bases from V and 8 bases from J, with 20 bases in between. The CDR3 consists of 16 residues. The chain's CDR3 is CASSVDPTGLARGYTF. CDR3 bases: TGTGCCAGCAGCGTAGATCCGACAGGCCTTGCTAGGGGCTACACCTTC.

Many counts were recorded for this clone. In the same sample, other DNA sequences code for this CDR3. The V call is TRBV7-2, the J call TRBJ2-3; perhaps D is TRBD1 or TRBD2 (5 bases each). V lost 3 bases to trimming and J lost 2 bases, with 9 bases between them. The CDR3 runs 14 residues. Germline V lookup: CDR1 SGHTA, CDR2 FQGNSA. This chain's CDR3 is CASSFRGPTDTQYF. The DNA for the CDR3 is TGTGCCAGCAGCTTTAGGGGACCCACAGATACGCAGTATTTT.

The chain is built from TRBV5-4 and TRBJ2-5, with D unresolved. V was clipped by 2 bases and J by 2 bases, with 13 bases between them. Germline V gene lookup returns CDR1 SGHNT and CDR2 YYREEE (reference sequence). The CDR3 is made up of 15 amino acids. This CDR3 is CASSLDLGRQETQYF. CDR3 sequence (DNA): TGTGCCAGCAGCTTAGATCTGGGTCGTCAAGAGACCCAGTACTTC.

A word on this clone: Because the CDR3's place on the DNA is in doubt, the DNA is left out and the CDR3 is given as listed by TCRdb. The chain combines TRBV6-5 with TRBJ2-5; TRBD1 was called by the table and not checked on the DNA. The CDR3 is 16 amino acids in total, end residues counted. The V gene's germline CDR1 is MNHEY and CDR2 SVGAGI. CDR3 sequence reads: CASSSSWTGVQETQYF.

The table lists this clone with a few counts. The rearrangement uses TRBV7-9 and TRBJ2-5; no firm D call. The CDR3 is 12 residues long. The germline V and J ends were trimmed by 7 bases and 3 bases, with 9 bases remaining between them. Per germline, CDR1 SEHNR and CDR2 FQNEAQ (reference sequence). The CDR3 nucleotides are TGTGCCAGCACGCGGACGGAAGAGACCCAGTACTTC. Translated, it gives CASTRTEETQYF.

V usage is TRBV11-2 and J usage is TRBJ2-1; D might be TRBD2 (6 bases). V was clipped by 5 bases and J by 7 bases, with 18 bases between them. CDR3 length: 15 residues. Germline lookup yields CDR1 SGHAT and CDR2 FQNNGV. This chain's CDR3 is CASSVGSGVWNEQFF. The CDR3 nucleotides are TGTGCCAGCAGCGTAGGGTCGGGAGTCTGGAATGAGCAGTTCTTC.

The chain links TRBV9 to TRBJ2-3, with D possibly matching TRBD2 (6 bases). V was clipped by 4 bases and J by 2 bases, with 14 bases between them. Germline V lookup: CDR1 SGDLS, CDR2 YYNGEE. This CDR3 is built from 15 residues. In DNA form, the CDR3 reads TGTGCCAGCAGCTACCTTAGCGGCCTCACAGATACGCAGTATTTT. It is translated as CASSYLSGLTDTQYF.

This clone has more than one count but fewer than ten. The chain has TRBV4-3 and TRBJ2-2; TRBD1 agrees at 9 bases. Germline V gene lookup returns CDR1 LGHNA and CDR2 YSLEER. CDR3 length: 16 amino acids. V lost 0 bases to trimming and J lost 5 bases; unmatched junction nucleotides: 4. The CDR3 protein is CASSQEGTGTTGELFF. DNA of the CDR3: TGCGCCAGCAGCCAAGAAGGGACAGGGACTACCGGGGAGCTGTTTTTT.

This clone was observed a few times. This chain uses TRBV5-5 with TRBJ1-5; 12 positions match TRBD1. CDR3 length equals 18 residues. Germline V CDR1 and CDR2: SGHKS, YYEKEE (reference sequence). V was pared by 4 bases and J by 2 bases, with 10 bases of the junction left unmatched. The CDR3 here is CASSPGTGGSLGNQPQHF. In nucleotides, the CDR3 is TGTGCCAGCAGCCCCGGGACAGGGGGCTCCCTTGGCAATCAGCCCCAGCATTTT.

This clone occurred a few times. This chain links TRBV5-6 with TRBJ2-4; the match to TRBD2 covers 10 bases. J was trimmed by 3 bases and V by 4 bases; bases with no gene match: 13. The CDR3 loop spans 18 amino acids. Germline CDR1 is SGHDT and CDR2 is YYEEEE. This CDR3 reads CASSERRLAGAYKNIQYF. In DNA, the CDR3 is TGTGCCAGCAGCGAACGAAGGCTAGCGGGAGCCTACAAAAACATTCAGTACTTC.

This clone was picked up a small number of times. The genes are TRBV6-1 and TRBJ2-7; 9 bases are a match to TRBD1. This CDR3 region has 13 residues. Germline CDR1 is MNHNS and CDR2 is SASEGT. The J segment lost 5 bases and the V segment lost 10 bases, leaving 9 bases of the junction unmatched. CDR3 region: CATYRGRENEQYF. In nucleotides, the CDR3 is TGTGCCACCTACAGGGGGCGCGAGAACGAGCAGTACTTC.